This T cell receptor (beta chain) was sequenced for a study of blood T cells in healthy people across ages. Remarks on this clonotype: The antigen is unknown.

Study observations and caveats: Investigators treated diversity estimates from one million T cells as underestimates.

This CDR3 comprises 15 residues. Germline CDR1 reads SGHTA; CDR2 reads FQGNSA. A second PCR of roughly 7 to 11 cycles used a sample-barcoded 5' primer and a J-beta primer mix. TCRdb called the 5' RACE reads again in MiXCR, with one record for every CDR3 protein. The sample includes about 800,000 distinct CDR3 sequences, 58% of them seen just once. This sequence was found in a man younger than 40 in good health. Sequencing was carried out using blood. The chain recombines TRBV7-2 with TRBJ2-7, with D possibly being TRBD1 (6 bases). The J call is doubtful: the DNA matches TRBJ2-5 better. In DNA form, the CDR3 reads TGTGCCAGCAGCCCTCCGGGACATCTTAAAGAGACCCAGTACTTC. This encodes CASSPPGHLKETQYF.